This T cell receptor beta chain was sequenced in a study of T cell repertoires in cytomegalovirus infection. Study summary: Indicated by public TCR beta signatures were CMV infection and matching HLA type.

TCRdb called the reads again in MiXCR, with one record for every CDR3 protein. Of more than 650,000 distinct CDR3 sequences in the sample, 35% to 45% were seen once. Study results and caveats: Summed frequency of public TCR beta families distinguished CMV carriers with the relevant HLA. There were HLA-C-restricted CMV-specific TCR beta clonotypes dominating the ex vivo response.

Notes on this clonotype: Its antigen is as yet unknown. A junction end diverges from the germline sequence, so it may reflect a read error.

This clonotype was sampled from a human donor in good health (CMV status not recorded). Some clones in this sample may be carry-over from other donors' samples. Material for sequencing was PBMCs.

In DNA, the CDR3 is TGTGCCAGCAGGTTGGACAGGACGGCCGGTACGCAGTATTTT. Residues: CASRLDRTAGTQYF. The chain has TRBV5-4 and TRBJ2-3, with 7 positions matching TRBD1. Germline CDR1 SGHNT, CDR2 YYREEE (reference sequence). The CDR3 sequence is 14 residues long.